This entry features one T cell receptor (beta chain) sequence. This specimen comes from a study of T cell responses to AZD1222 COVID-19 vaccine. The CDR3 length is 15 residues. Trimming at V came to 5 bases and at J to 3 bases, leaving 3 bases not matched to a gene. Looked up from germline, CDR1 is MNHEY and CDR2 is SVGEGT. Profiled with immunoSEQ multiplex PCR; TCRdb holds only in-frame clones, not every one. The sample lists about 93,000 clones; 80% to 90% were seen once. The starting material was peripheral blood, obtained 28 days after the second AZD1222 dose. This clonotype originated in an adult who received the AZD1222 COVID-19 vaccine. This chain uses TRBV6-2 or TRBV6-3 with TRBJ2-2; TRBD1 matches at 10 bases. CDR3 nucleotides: TGTGCCAGCAGTACCGGGACAGGGGACACCGGGGAGCTGTTTTTT. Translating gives CASSTGTGDTGELFF.